The 9 T cell receptor beta chains reported below all come from one sample, sequenced in a study of blood T cell repertoires in COVID-19. Some clones are missing from TCRdb's copy, which holds only in-frame ones; the method was immunoSEQ multiplex PCR. The data show around 100,000 clones, around 84% seen once. The material sequenced was peripheral blood. The receptors stem from a human donor in a cohort sampled during active COVID-19.

The rearrangement links TRBV7-3 to TRBJ2-1; possible D gene TRBD2, 5 bases. Germline values: CDR1 SGHTA, CDR2 FQGTGA. V gave up 0 bases and J gave up 5 bases, with 5 bases separating them. The CDR3 has 13 amino acids. The CDR3 protein is CASSLTRDNEQFF. The CDR3 nucleotides are TGTGCCAGCAGCTTAACGCGGGACAATGAGCAGTTCTTC.

V and J are TRBV19 and TRBJ2-2; possible D gene TRBD1, 6 bases. Between the trimmed V and J ends, which lost 7 bases and 1 base, there was a span of 10 bases. The CDR3 is 14 residues long. CDR1 is LNHDA and CDR2 is SQIVND in the germline V gene (reference sequence). This CDR3 reads CASTPDRNTGELFF. DNA for the CDR3: TGTGCCAGTACCCCGGACAGGAACACCGGGGAGCTGTTTTTT.

In this sample, this clone turned up once. The chain couples TRBV7-9 to TRBJ1-1; unclear D gene. The CDR3 is 14 residues long. V lost 1 base and J 0 bases, leaving 6 bases between the germline ends. CDR1 and CDR2 (germline): SEHNR, FQNEAQ (reference sequence). Here the CDR3 DNA reads TGTGCCAGCAGCTTAGGACACCTGAACACTGAAGCTTTCTTT. Its protein product is CASSLGHLNTEAFF.

As for this clone: A junction boundary mismatches the germline segment, possibly from a read error. The gene calls are TRBV30 and TRBJ1-2; 8 bases map to TRBD1. Germline CDR1 and CDR2: GTSNPN and SVGIG (reference sequence). The CDR3 runs to 14 residues. The CDR3 sequence: CAWSVKGARGPEFF. CDR3 in DNA: TGTGCCTGGAGTGTAAAAGGGGCCAGGGGGCCTGAATTCTTC.

V is TRBV7-9 and J is TRBJ2-1; D gene ambiguous. Germline loops: CDR1 SEHNR, CDR2 FQNEAQ (reference sequence). The CDR3 has 12 residues. The V and J ends lost 0 bases and 9 bases respectively, with 6 bases between them. CDR3 in amino acids: CASSLATGEQFF. The CDR3 nucleotides are TGTGCCAGCAGCTTAGCAACGGGTGAGCAGTTCTTC.

The chain links TRBV28 to TRBJ1-5, with D perhaps matching TRBD1 (6 bases). V dropped 7 bases and J dropped 7 bases, with 23 bases sitting between them. Per germline, CDR1 MDHEN and CDR2 SYDVKM. CDR3 length: 16 residues. CDR3 sequence reads: CASNIGGVRILQPQHF. CDR3 bases: TGTGCCAGCAATATAGGGGGGGTAAGAATCCTGCAGCCCCAGCATTTT.

The chain recombines TRBV19 with TRBJ1-1, with D maybe TRBD1 (6 bases). Germline V lookup: CDR1 LNHDA, CDR2 SQIVND (reference sequence). The V end was cut by 7 bases, the J end by 0 bases, with 18 bases between. This CDR3 has 16 residues. The CDR3 region has the DNA TGTGCCAGTACCCAACCTCCGGGACACCTGAACACTGAAGCTTTCTTT. Residues: CASTQPPGHLNTEAFF. Looking up the rest from reference TRBV19 and TRBJ1-1 gives the full variable domain: DGGITQSPKYLFRKEGQNVTLSCEQNLNHDAMYWYRQDPGQGLRLIYYSQIVNDFQKGDIAEGYSVSREKKESFPLTVTSAQKNPTAFYLCASTQPPGHLNTEAFFGQGTRLTVV.

The chain links TRBV2 to TRBJ2-1; D is possibly TRBD1 (5 bases). Per germline, CDR1 SNHLY and CDR2 FYNNEI. The CDR3 length is 11 residues. The germline V and J ends were trimmed by 6 bases and 6 bases, with 6 bases remaining between them. CDR3 bases: TGTGCCAGCAGACAGGCCAATGAGCAGTTCTTC. Encoded protein: CASRQANEQFF.

The V and J genes are TRBV11-2 and TRBJ1-2; D might be TRBD1 (5 bases). This CDR3 spans 13 amino acids. The V gene's germline CDR1 is SGHAT and CDR2 FQNNGV. V gave up 1 base and J gave up 7 bases, with 10 bases separating them. CDR3 bases: TGTGCCAGCAGCTTAGTGGGGCTCTCTGGCTACACCTTC. This sequence encodes CASSLVGLSGYTF.